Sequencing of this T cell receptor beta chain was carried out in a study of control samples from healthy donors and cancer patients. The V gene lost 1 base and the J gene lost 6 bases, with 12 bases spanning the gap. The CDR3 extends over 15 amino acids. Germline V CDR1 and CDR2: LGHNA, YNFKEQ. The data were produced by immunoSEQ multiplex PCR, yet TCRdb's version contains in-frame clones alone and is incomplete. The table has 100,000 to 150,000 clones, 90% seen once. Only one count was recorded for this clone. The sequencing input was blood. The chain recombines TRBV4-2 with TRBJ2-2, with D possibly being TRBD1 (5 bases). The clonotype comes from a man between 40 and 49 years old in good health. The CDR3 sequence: CASSQGALGAGELFF. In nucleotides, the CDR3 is TGTGCCAGCAGCCAAGGGGCGTTAGGGGCCGGGGAGCTGTTTTTT.